This T cell receptor (beta chain) originates from a study of cytomegalovirus exposure and HLA in healthy donors. PCR involved 60 Vbeta and 13 Jbeta primers. Data came from immunoSEQ multiplex PCR; TCRdb stores just in-frame clones and leaves some out. The table includes about 85,000 clones, over 50% detected once. About this clone itself: Its antigen is as yet unknown.

Study-level points and caveats: Roughly uniform sequencing depth across donors was assumed, possibly incorrectly. The investigators catalogued 150 to 200 TCR beta chains as cytomegalovirus-associated. In a later analysis, donors in an Asian-associated ancestry cluster reportedly had fewer N-insertions in productive TCRs than the cohort mean. CMV serostatus stood as the only immune exposure information on hand.

The CDR3 length is 16 residues. Trimming stripped 5 bases from V and 0 bases from J, with 13 bases between. Germline V gene sequence: CDR1 PRHDT, CDR2 FYEKMQ (reference sequence). The chain uses TRBV13 and TRBJ1-4; tentative D call: TRBD1 (5 bases). Sample: PBMCs. The receptor's source is a man aged 30 to 45 in good health and CMV-seronegative. The chain's CDR3 is CASSHGGEATNEKLFF. The CDR3, as DNA: TGTGCCAGCAGCCACGGGGGTGAAGCAACTAATGAAAAACTGTTTTTT.